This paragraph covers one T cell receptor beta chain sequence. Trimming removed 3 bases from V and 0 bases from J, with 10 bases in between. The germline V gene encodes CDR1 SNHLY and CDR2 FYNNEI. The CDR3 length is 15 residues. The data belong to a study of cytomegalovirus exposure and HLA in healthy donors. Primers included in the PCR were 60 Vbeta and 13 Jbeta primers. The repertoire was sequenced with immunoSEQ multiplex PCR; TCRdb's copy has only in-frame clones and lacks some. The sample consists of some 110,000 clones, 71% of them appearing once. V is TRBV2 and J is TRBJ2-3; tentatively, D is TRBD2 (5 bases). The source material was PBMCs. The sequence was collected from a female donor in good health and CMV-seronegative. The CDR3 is CASSDSSFSTDTQYF. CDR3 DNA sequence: TGTGCCAGCAGTGACTCTAGCTTTAGCACAGATACGCAGTATTTT.